This TCR beta chain was identified during a study of T-cell reconstitution after alpha-beta-depleted transplantation in children. Study results and caveats: In patients about two months after transplant, alpha-beta T cells reportedly arose from several hundred expanded graft clones. From newly produced T cells came most of the T-cell counts and diversity one year after transplant. Day-60 TCRbeta diversity that was high in some patients was derived from surviving recipient T cells and thymic progenitors.

Concerning this clonotype itself: The antigen is unknown.

Germline V CDR1 and CDR2: ENHRY, SYGVKD. The CDR3 spans 14 residues. Trimming removed 5 bases at V and 4 bases at J, with 14 bases between. Unique molecular identifiers were built into the TCRbeta library. One entry per CDR3 protein, called by TCRdb with MiXCR from the PCR reads. Here the sample spans a few hundred thousand distinct CDR3 sequences, about 16% being singletons. The rearrangement joins TRBV10-3 to TRBJ2-5; D possibly uses TRBD1 or TRBD2 (5 bases each). The TCR sequence derives from a boy younger than two who had a stem cell transplant for Wiskott-Aldrich syndrome, so the T cells may come from the graft donor. Sample: PBMCs, mostly from graft donor cells, taken 360 days after TCRalphabeta/CD19-depleted stem cell transplant. In DNA, the CDR3 is TGTGCCATCAGTCCTTGGGGGATAGGAGAGACCCAGTACTTC. Translating gives CAISPWGIGETQYF.